The 27 T cell receptor beta chains in this list originate from one sample, sequenced in a study of PD-1 blockade in classical Hodgkin lymphoma. Sequencing was performed with immunoSEQ multiplex PCR; in TCRdb, only in-frame clones are kept and a portion is missing. The sample records tens of thousands of clones, more than 80% being singletons. Time point in this sample: cycle 4 day 1 (C4D1), after 6 weeks of nivolumab. Every patient experienced relapse after autologous stem cell transplantation, and brentuximab vedotin exposure varied. The starting material was peripheral blood mononuclear cells (PBMCs), obtained before the fourth cycle of nivolumab. Source of these receptors: a human donor with classical Hodgkin lymphoma.

This chain uses TRBV6-5 with TRBJ1-1; D gene ambiguous. Germline V gene data show CDR1 as MNHEY and CDR2 as SVGAGI. The CDR3 has 14 residues. V gave up 6 bases and J gave up 1 base, with 12 bases separating them. The CDR3 sequence: CASSPTFSNTEAFF. The DNA of the CDR3 is TGTGCCAGCAGCCCGACCTTCTCGAACACTGAAGCTTTCTTT.

The DNA for the CDR3 is TGTGCCTGTAACGACAGGGGCACGAACACTGAAGCTTTCTTT. This translates into CACNDRGTNTEAFF. The V and J genes are TRBV30 and TRBJ1-1; 8 bases map to TRBD1. Germline CDR1 reads GTSNPN; CDR2 reads SVGIG (reference sequence). With 6 bases clipped from V and 1 base from J, the junction kept 7 bases outside the gene matches. CDR3 length: 14 amino acids.

Of note for this clone: Compared with germline, one end of the junction differs, possibly owing to a read error. This chain links TRBV2 with TRBJ2-6; D unresolved. CDR3 length: 12 amino acids. CDR1 and CDR2 (germline): SNHLY, FYNNEI. CDR3 sequence: CASREGANVLTF. Here the CDR3 DNA reads TGTGCCAGCAGGGAAGGGGCCAACGTCCTGACTTTC.

This clone was found a few times. V and J are TRBV18 and TRBJ1-6, with 7 nucleotides matching TRBD1. The CDR3 length is 16 residues. Germline assignment: CDR1 KGHSH and CDR2 LQKENI. The junction had 8 bases not matched to a gene; V was cut back by 4 bases and J by 5 bases. The CDR3 is CASSLSPGQHNSPLHF. The DNA for the CDR3 is TGTGCCAGCTCACTATCCCCGGGACAGCATAATTCACCCCTCCACTTT. Complete variable domain (other parts from reference TRBV18 and TRBJ1-6): NAGVMQNPRHLVRRRGQEARLRCSPMKGHSHVYWYRQLPEEGLKFMVYLQKENIIDESGMPKERFSAEFPKEGPSILRIQQVVRGDSAAYFCASSLSPGQHNSPLHFGNGTRLTVT.

The V call is TRBV5-1, the J call TRBJ2-1; 8 bases map to TRBD1. The length of the CDR3 is 14 residues. The junction had 6 bases not matched to a gene; V was cut back by 7 bases and J by 3 bases. CDR1 is SGHRS and CDR2 is YFSETQ in the germline V gene. The CDR3 region has the DNA TGCGCCAGCGGAACAGGGGGAGTCTACAATGAGCAGTTCTTC. It encodes CASGTGGVYNEQFF.

In its sample, this clone was seen once. The J gene is TRBJ2-3, the V gene TRBV6-1, with 11 bases fitting TRBD2. CDR1 is MNHNS and CDR2 is SASEGT in the germline V gene. The V gene end was trimmed by 4 bases and the J gene end by 1 base; junction bases not matched to a gene: 4. CDR3 length equals 16 residues. This chain's CDR3 is CASSAQTSGGTDTQYF. The CDR3 DNA reads as TGTGCCAGCAGTGCCCAGACTAGCGGGGGCACAGATACGCAGTATTTT.

This clone was recorded once. The V call is TRBV6-5, the J call TRBJ1-6, with D possibly matching TRBD1 (5 bases). CDR1 is MNHEY, CDR2 SVGAGI, per germline. The CDR3 loop spans 15 amino acids. The V end was cut by 0 bases, the J end by 10 bases, with 13 bases between. CDR3 protein: CASSYSNQGGSPLHF. CDR3 bases: TGTGCCAGCAGTTACTCAAATCAGGGCGGGTCACCCCTCCACTTT.

The gene calls are TRBV6-6 and TRBJ2-1, with D possibly being TRBD1 (6 bases). The V and J ends lost 4 bases and 7 bases respectively, with 20 bases between them. Germline V gene sequence: CDR1 MNHNY, CDR2 SVGAGI (reference sequence). The CDR3 consists of 16 residues. CDR3 in DNA: TGTGCCAGCAGTTTATTCGTCGTGGCAGGGGCGAATGAGCAGTTCTTC. It specifies CASSLFVVAGANEQFF.

This clone has a single count. This chain connects TRBV6-1 to TRBJ2-7; D uncertain. Per the germline V gene, CDR1 is MNHNS and CDR2 is SASEGT. CDR3 length equals 11 residues. The V gene lost 8 bases and the J gene lost 2 bases, with 7 bases spanning the gap. This CDR3 reads CASGVTYEQYF. CDR3 nucleotide sequence: TGTGCCAGCGGAGTGACCTACGAGCAGTACTTC.

CDR3 residues: CASSLGQVEEKLFF. The CDR3 DNA reads TGTGCCAGCAGCTTGGGACAGGTTGAAGAAAAACTGTTTTTT. The chain couples TRBV5-6 to TRBJ1-4, with D possibly being TRBD1 (6 bases). The CDR3 has 14 amino acids. Germline CDR1 and CDR2: SGHDT and YYEEEE. Between the trimmed V and J ends, which lost 0 bases and 8 bases, there was a span of 11 bases. Filled out from reference TRBV5-6 and TRBJ1-4, the complete variable domain reads DAGVTQSPTHLIKTRGQQVTLRCSPKSGHDTVSWYQQALGQGPQFIFQYYEEEERQRGNFPDRFSGHQFPNYSSELNVNALLLGDSALYLCASSLGQVEEKLFFGSGTQLSVL.

This chain joins TRBV6-5 and TRBJ1-6; D gene unclear. Trimming removed 2 bases at V and 0 bases at J, with 8 bases between. Germline V lookup: CDR1 MNHEY, CDR2 SVGAGI. The CDR3 is 16 amino acids. The CDR3 region has the DNA TGTGCCAGCAGTTACAGGAGTAGCTCCTATAATTCACCCCTCCACTTT. Protein: CASSYRSSSYNSPLHF.

The J gene is TRBJ1-5, the V gene TRBV21-1. TRBV21-1 represents a pseudogene. The CDR3 has 20 residues. CDR3 coding DNA: TGTGCCAGCAGCAGGGACTTCAACAGCGTAGTGCCCGGCCGGAATCAGCCCCAGCATTTT. This gives the protein CASSRDFNSVVPGRNQPQHF.

The V and J genes are TRBV15 and TRBJ1-1; D is unresolved. Germline CDR1 is LNHNV and CDR2 is YYDKDF (reference sequence). The CDR3 covers 13 residues. With 0 bases removed from V and 8 bases from J, the gap between germline ends came to 10 bases. The CDR3 DNA is TGTGCCACCAGCAGAGATCGGCGGGAAGAAGCTTTCTTT. It encodes CATSRDRREEAFF.

The chain combines TRBV27 with TRBJ2-7; D is perhaps TRBD1 (6 bases). The CDR3 runs 12 residues. V was cut by 6 bases and J by 3 bases, with 9 bases left in between. Looked up from germline, CDR1 is MNHEY and CDR2 is SMNVEV (reference sequence). In nucleotides, the CDR3 is TGTGCCAGCAGGCAGGGGTTCTACGAGCAGTACTTC. Protein sequence: CASRQGFYEQYF.

The chain has TRBV13 and TRBJ2-3, with 10 bases matching TRBD1. The germline V gene has CDR1 PRHDT and CDR2 FYEKMQ (reference sequence). The CDR3 extends over 16 amino acids. The V and J ends lost 5 bases and 0 bases, in that order; junction bases with no gene match: 5. The CDR3 loop is CASSVRTGGSTDTQYF. The CDR3 DNA follows: TGTGCCAGCAGCGTTAGGACAGGGGGAAGCACAGATACGCAGTATTTT.

The V gene is TRBV29-1, the J gene TRBJ1-2; no firm D call. Trimming cost V 0 bases and J 3 bases, with 5 bases left between them. CDR1 and CDR2 from the germline V gene are SQVTM and ANQGSEA. The CDR3 contains 12 residues. CDR3 in DNA: TGCAGCGTTGAAGAGAGAGACTATGGCTACACCTTC. It translates to CSVEERDYGYTF.

The chain employs TRBV19 and TRBJ1-3, with D uncertain. Germline CDR1 reads LNHDA; CDR2 reads SQIVND (reference sequence). The V end was cut by 5 bases, the J end by 0 bases, with 8 bases between. The CDR3 has 14 residues. CDR3 DNA sequence: TGTGCCAGTAGTCCGTTAAGCTCTGGAAACACCATATATTTT. This codes for CASSPLSSGNTIYF.

V is TRBV7-9 and J is TRBJ2-5; tentatively, D is TRBD1 (6 bases). Deletions cut 8 bases from V and 9 bases from J, with 16 bases between. There are 12 residues in the CDR3. Germline assignment: CDR1 SEHNR and CDR2 FQNEAQ (reference sequence). This CDR3 is CASGRIEGAQYF. CDR3 nucleotide sequence: TGTGCCAGCGGACGAATTGAGGGGGCCCAGTACTTC.

The chain has TRBV7-8 and TRBJ2-3; TRBD1 is a possible D gene (6 bases). V was cut by 0 bases and J by 4 bases, with 14 bases left in between. The CDR3 is 16 amino acids. Germline V gene lookup returns CDR1 SGHVS and CDR2 FQNEAQ. CDR3 in DNA: TGTGCCAGCAGCTTAGCGCAGGGGAGTTTGGCAGATACGCAGTATTTT. It encodes CASSLAQGSLADTQYF.

This chain joins TRBV5-1 and TRBJ2-1; D gene uncertain. CDR3 length equals 12 residues. The germline CDR1 and CDR2 sequences are SGHRS and YFSETQ. Between the trimmed V and J ends, which lost 5 bases and 10 bases, there was a span of 13 bases. CDR3 bases: TGCGCCAGCAGAGAGATTCTCGGAGAGCAGTTCTTC. Encoded protein: CASREILGEQFF.

The rearrangement uses TRBV7-6 and TRBJ2-7, with D possibly matching TRBD1 (6 bases). V lost 5 bases and J 0 bases, leaving 26 bases between the germline ends. The CDR3 has 19 amino acids. Germline lookup yields CDR1 SGHVS and CDR2 FNYEAQ. In DNA, the CDR3 is TGTGCCAGCAGCCGTTACCCCCCGACAGGCCTACAGAGCTCCTACGAGCAGTACTTC. It translates to CASSRYPPTGLQSSYEQYF.

The chain recombines TRBV4-1 with TRBJ2-2; TRBD1 matches at 9 bases. The V segment lost 0 bases and the J segment 7 bases; nucleotides outside the gene matches: 9. Germline-derived CDR1 and CDR2 are MGHRA and YSYEKL. This CDR3 is 17 amino acids long. The DNA for the CDR3 is TGCGCCAGCAGCCAAGAAGACAGGGGGGTAGGTGGCGGGGAGCTGTTTTTT. Translating gives CASSQEDRGVGGGELFF.

This clone was seen only once. V and J are TRBV30 and TRBJ2-3; maybe TRBD2 (6 bases). The V gene lost 2 bases and the J gene lost 7 bases, with 13 bases spanning the gap. CDR1 GTSNPN and CDR2 SVGIG come from the germline V gene (reference sequence). CDR3 length: 13 residues. The CDR3 reads CAWSWTGRHTQYF. The CDR3 DNA reads TGTGCCTGGAGTTGGACGGGGAGGCATACGCAGTATTTT.

The V gene is TRBV2, the J gene TRBJ1-5; TRBD1 aligns across 8 bases. The CDR3 loop spans 14 amino acids. The ends lost 3 bases at V and 9 bases at J; junction bases unmatched: 7. The germline V gene has CDR1 SNHLY and CDR2 FYNNEI. The CDR3 loop reads CASSETGVDWPQHF. The CDR3 DNA sequence: TGTGCCAGCAGTGAGACAGGGGTTGATTGGCCCCAGCATTTT. Full variable domain (missing parts from reference TRBV2 and TRBJ1-5): EPEVTQTPSHQVTQMGQEVILRCVPISNHLYFYWYRQILGQKVEFLVSFYNNEISEKSEIFDDQFSVERPDGSNFTLKIRSTKLEDSAMYFCASSETGVDWPQHFGDGTRLSIL.

The genes are TRBV30 and TRBJ1-4; D ambiguous. Trimming stripped 2 bases from V and 0 bases from J, with 4 bases between. CDR3 length equals 13 residues. Germline V gene lookup returns CDR1 GTSNPN and CDR2 SVGIG (reference sequence). CDR3 amino acids: CAWSQSTNEKLFF. The CDR3 DNA follows: TGTGCCTGGAGTCAGTCAACTAATGAAAAACTGTTTTTT.

The chain links TRBV6-6 to TRBJ1-3, with no clear D. The germline CDR1 and CDR2 sequences are MNHNY and SVGAGI (reference sequence). This CDR3 has 13 amino acids. V was shortened by 7 bases and J by 0 bases, with 7 bases between the two germline ends. CDR3 coding DNA: TGTGCCAGCACCGGCTTCTCTGGAAACACCATATATTTT. Amino acids: CASTGFSGNTIYF.

This clone was counted once. The V call is TRBV28, the J call TRBJ2-4; 7 nucleotides line up with TRBD1. J gave up 8 bases and V 6 bases, and 10 bases lay outside the gene matches. Germline V gives CDR1 MDHEN, CDR2 SYDVKM. The CDR3 contains 14 residues. CDR3 residues: CASSQDRAKDIQYF. The CDR3 DNA reads as TGTGCCAGCAGCCAAGACAGGGCGAAGGACATTCAGTACTTC.